This passage covers 20 T cell receptor beta chains from one sample sequenced in a study of OX40 agonist ivuxolimab in advanced cancers. Assay: immunoSEQ multiplex PCR; the TCRdb copy retains only in-frame clones and omits some. The sample has about 70,000 clones, 86% seen once. The sample consisted of CD4+ or CD8+ T cells sorted from blood, taken in a trial of the OX40 agonist ivuxolimab. These receptors were taken from an adult with an advanced solid tumor such as melanoma, head and neck, liver or kidney cancer.

V usage is TRBV27 and J usage is TRBJ1-6; D perhaps matches TRBD1 (6 bases). The germline gives CDR1 MNHEY, CDR2 SMNVEV (reference sequence). V was clipped by 7 bases and J by 6 bases, with 16 bases between them. This CDR3 has 15 residues. This CDR3 is CASTVTGRINSPLHF. DNA for the CDR3: TGTGCCAGCACCGTAACAGGGAGAATTAATTCACCCCTCCACTTT.

The chain combines TRBV7-6 with TRBJ1-5; D unresolved. The CDR3 runs 11 residues. Germline CDR1 SGHVS, CDR2 FNYEAQ. V lost 5 bases and J 6 bases, leaving 5 bases between the germline ends. The CDR3 coding sequence is TGTGCCAGCAGCCGAATTCAGCCCCAGCATTTT. It specifies CASSRIQPQHF. Variable domain in full (rest from reference TRBV7-6 and TRBJ1-5): GAGVSQSPRYKVTKRGQDVALRCDPISGHVSLYWYRQALGQGPEFLTYFNYEAQQDKSGLPNDRFSAERPEGSISTLTIQRTEQRDSAMYRCASSRIQPQHFGDGTRLSIL.

The chain couples TRBV28 to TRBJ1-5; a weak D match, TRBD1 (5 bases). The CDR3 has 14 residues. CDR1 MDHEN and CDR2 SYDVKM come from the germline V gene. V was shortened by 2 bases and J by 7 bases, with 12 bases between the two germline ends. Here the CDR3 DNA reads TGTGCCAGCAGTTTAGGGTCAGGGAGGCAGCCCCAGCATTTT. It specifies CASSLGSGRQPQHF. Drawing the rest from reference TRBV28 and TRBJ1-5, the complete variable domain is DVKVTQSSRYLVKRTGEKVFLECVQDMDHENMFWYRQDPGLGLRLIYFSYDVKMKEKGDIPEGYSVSREKKERFSLILESASTNQTSMYLCASSLGSGRQPQHFGDGTRLSIL.

V gene TRBV7-2 combines with J gene TRBJ2-3; 7 positions match TRBD1. Germline V lookup: CDR1 SGHTA, CDR2 FQGNSA. This CDR3 is 13 amino acids long. V shed 5 bases, J shed 7 bases, and the junction held 6 bases outside the gene matches. CDR3: CASSTDRANTQYF. The CDR3 nucleotides are TGTGCCAGCAGCACAGACAGGGCGAATACGCAGTATTTT.

The chain links TRBV15 to TRBJ1-1; 7 bases map to TRBD1. J lost 11 bases, V lost 0 bases, and 6 bases had no gene match. From germline, CDR1 is LNHNV and CDR2 YYDKDF (reference sequence). The CDR3 spans 13 residues. The CDR3 DNA reads TGTGCCACCAGCAGAGATACGGGACAGCGTGCTTTCTTT. This encodes CATSRDTGQRAFF.

The V and J genes are TRBV18 and TRBJ2-5; 7 bases align to TRBD1. This CDR3 spans 14 amino acids. V trimming: 6 bases; J trimming: 1 base; junction bases outside the gene matches: 5. The germline gives CDR1 KGHSH, CDR2 LQKENI. CDR3 sequence: CASSPDRAQETQYF. The CDR3, as DNA: TGTGCCAGCTCGCCCGACAGGGCCCAAGAGACCCAGTACTTC.

The V and J genes are TRBV9 and TRBJ1-5; D unclear. The ends were cut back, 3 bases at V and 3 bases at J, with 4 bases in the middle. The CDR3 sequence is 12 residues long. The germline CDR1 and CDR2 sequences are SGDLS and YYNGEE. CDR3: CASSGINQPQHF. The CDR3 DNA reads as TGTGCCAGCAGCGGAATCAATCAGCCCCAGCATTTT.

This clone was counted between two and nine times. The chain is built from TRBV28 and TRBJ2-7; 9 bases map to TRBD1. Looked up from germline, CDR1 is MDHEN and CDR2 is SYDVKM. CDR3 length equals 18 residues. V shed 6 bases, J shed 1 base, and the junction held 16 bases outside the gene matches. CDR3 bases: TGTGCCAGCAGAGGACATCCGACGGGACAGGGAATGTCCTACGAGCAGTACTTC. Protein sequence: CASRGHPTGQGMSYEQYF.

This clone was counted a single time. This chain links TRBV5-4 with TRBJ1-2; TRBD1 agrees at 10 bases. Looked up from germline, CDR1 is SGHNT and CDR2 is YYREEE (reference sequence). The length of the CDR3 is 15 residues. The V and J ends lost 6 bases and 9 bases, in that order; junction bases with no gene match: 14. The CDR3 DNA sequence: TGTGCCAGCACCAAGGGGGGACAGGGGTCTACTAGCTACACCTTC. Protein: CASTKGGQGSTSYTF.

This clone was detected only once. V is TRBV6-5 and J is TRBJ2-7; 8 positions match TRBD1. The germline CDR1 and CDR2 sequences are MNHEY and SVGAGI. The CDR3 contains 14 residues. The ends lost 10 bases at V and 2 bases at J; junction bases unmatched: 10. CDR3 sequence (DNA): TGTGCCACCCAGTTCCGGGACAGGCCCTACGAGCAGTACTTC. It translates to CATQFRDRPYEQYF.

This chain connects TRBV18 to TRBJ2-5; D is perhaps TRBD2 (6 bases). The germline CDR1 and CDR2 sequences are KGHSH and LQKENI. The CDR3 runs 15 residues. The germline V and J ends were trimmed by 1 base and 4 bases, with 13 bases remaining between them. In nucleotides, the CDR3 is TGTGCCAGCTCACCACAGGGACTTGGACCAGAGACCCAGTACTTC. Translation gives CASSPQGLGPETQYF.

This chain joins TRBV5-4 and TRBJ1-1; 7 positions agree with TRBD1. CDR1 is SGHNT, CDR2 YYREEE, per germline (reference sequence). The V and J ends lost 4 bases and 3 bases, in that order; junction bases with no gene match: 6. This CDR3 region has 14 residues. For the CDR3, the DNA is TGTGCCAGCAGCCAGACAGGGTCGCACACTGAAGCTTTCTTT. Residues: CASSQTGSHTEAFF.

The CDR3 nucleotides are TGCGCCAGCAGCTCCGGGAGCTATAATTCACCCCTCCACTTT. This codes for CASSSGSYNSPLHF. The chain is built from TRBV10-1 and TRBJ1-6, with no clear D. V lost 6 bases, J lost 3 bases, and 9 bases lay in between. CDR3 size: 14 residues. Germline V gene data show CDR1 as WNHNN and CDR2 as SYGVQD (reference sequence).

J is TRBJ2-3 and V is TRBV11-2; D perhaps matches TRBD1 (6 bases). The CDR3 has 16 residues. CDR1 SGHAT and CDR2 FQNNGV come from the germline V gene. V lost 5 bases, J lost 6 bases, and 21 bases lay in between. CDR3 in amino acids: CASSKTGDWQSDTQYF. Here the CDR3 DNA reads TGTGCCAGCAGCAAGACAGGAGACTGGCAATCTGATACGCAGTATTTT.

As for this clone: The junction differs from germline at one of its ends, possibly a read error. This chain joins TRBV7-7 and TRBJ2-5, with 10 nucleotides matching TRBD2. This CDR3 spans 12 amino acids. CDR1 and CDR2 from the germline V gene are SSHAT and FNYEAQ (reference sequence). DNA for the CDR3: TGTGCTAGCAGCTTAGCGGGAGGGACCCAGTACTTC. This translates into CASSLAGGTQYF.

V usage is TRBV10-1 and J usage is TRBJ2-5, with D tentatively TRBD2 (6 bases). V was clipped by 0 bases and J by 7 bases, with 9 bases between them. The CDR3 runs 13 residues. CDR1 and CDR2 from the germline V gene are WNHNN and SYGVQD (reference sequence). The CDR3 bases are TGCGCCAGCAGTGAGTCGGGAGCGGGGACCCAGTACTTC. Translation gives CASSESGAGTQYF.

The sample holds a few counts of this clone. The rearrangement uses TRBV5-5 and TRBJ1-5; a possible D gene is TRBD1 (6 bases). Trimming took 4 bases from V and 7 from J, leaving 18 bases between them. Germline CDR1 and CDR2: SGHKS and YYEKEE (reference sequence). The CDR3 covers 15 residues. The CDR3 sequence: CASSDDRTADQPQHF. CDR3 coding DNA: TGTGCCAGCAGCGATGACAGGACGGCTGACCAGCCCCAGCATTTT.

The V call is TRBV30, the J call TRBJ1-2; 7 bases match TRBD1. Germline V gene sequence: CDR1 GTSNPN, CDR2 SVGIG (reference sequence). The CDR3 contains 12 residues. Trimming cost V 6 bases and J 7 bases; bases outside gene matches: 8. This CDR3 reads CACRQGISGYTF. Here the CDR3 DNA reads TGTGCCTGCCGACAGGGCATTAGTGGCTACACCTTC.

The chain couples TRBV30 to TRBJ1-3, with D hard to call. Germline V lookup: CDR1 GTSNPN, CDR2 SVGIG (reference sequence). The V end was cut by 2 bases, the J end by 0 bases, with 11 bases between. The CDR3 has 15 residues. DNA of the CDR3: TGTGCCTGGAGTAAAAGACTGAACTCTGGAAACACCATATATTTT. As protein: CAWSKRLNSGNTIYF.

V and J are TRBV7-3 and TRBJ2-5; perhaps TRBD2 as D (5 bases). The ends were cut back, 5 bases at V and 1 base at J, with 8 bases in the middle. The CDR3 contains 13 residues. CDR1 is SGHTA and CDR2 is FQGTGA in the germline V gene. CDR3 sequence (DNA): TGTGCCAGCAGCCCCAGCGGCCAAGAGACCCAGTACTTC. It codes for CASSPSGQETQYF.